This entry features one TCR beta chain sequence. Trimming stripped 1 base from V and 8 bases from J, with 7 bases between. This CDR3 region has 12 residues. Germline CDR1 and CDR2: SGHNT and YENEEA. The data are from a study of OX40 agonist ivuxolimab in advanced cancers. On the study more broadly: There were three patients with partial responses, one having hepatocellular carcinoma and two cutaneous melanoma.

TCRdb keeps only in-frame clones here, not all; method: immunoSEQ multiplex PCR. The sample holds some 35,000 clones; less than 85% are singletons and the top ten take about a sixth. Systemic immunosuppression or autoimmune disease history was grounds to exclude patients. This material consisted of CD4+ or CD8+ T cells sorted from blood, taken in a trial of the OX40 agonist ivuxolimab. This sequence originates from an adult with an advanced solid tumor such as melanoma, head and neck, liver or kidney cancer. The chain is built from TRBV11-3 and TRBJ2-3, with unresolved D. CDR3 amino acids: CASSLVGVTQYF. CDR3 nucleotides: TGTGCCAGCAGCTTAGTCGGTGTTACGCAGTATTTT.